This T cell receptor beta chain is from a study of blood T cell repertoires in COVID-19. In the original workflow: Amplified reference gene primers provided the basis for estimating nucleated cell counts. Here immunoSEQ multiplex PCR was the method, and the copy in TCRdb shows in-frame clones only, minus some. The V and J calls and clone size come from that table; D and trimming were worked out from the DNA. The sample holds about 250,000 clones, 85% seen once. This clone was observed a few times. Germline CDR1 is SEHNR and CDR2 is FQNEAQ (reference sequence). The V segment lost 1 base and the J segment 1 base; nucleotides outside the gene matches: 0. This CDR3 comprises 15 residues. This study enrolled people aged about 18 to 100 from approximately 24 US geographic areas.

J is TRBJ1-2 and V is TRBV7-9; 10 nucleotides match TRBD1. The sample comprised PBMCs or T cells enriched from blood (not recorded which). The sequence was collected from a woman aged 50 to 60 with acute COVID-19. The CDR3 bases are TGTGCCAGCAGCTTAGGGGACAGGGGTAACTATGGCTACACCTTC. Protein: CASSLGDRGNYGYTF.